This T cell receptor beta chain was profiled in a study of T cell repertoires in cytomegalovirus infection. TCRdb redid the calling of the reads with MiXCR, one entry per CDR3 protein. The sample lists about 330,000 distinct CDR3 sequences, roughly 34% occurring once. Trimming took off 4 bases at V and 0 bases at J, with 22 bases between the two ends. The CDR3 runs to 18 residues. Germline V gives CDR1 SGHTA, CDR2 FQGNSA. The sample holds many counts of this clonotype. The antigen is undetermined. The sequence came from a human donor in good health (CMV status not recorded). Some clones in this sample may be carry-over from other donors' samples. The chain employs TRBV7-2 and TRBJ2-7, with TRBD2 as a possible D gene (5 bases). Here the sequenced sample was cultured PBMCs, taken from culture after CMV antigen stimulation. The CDR3 reads CASSSRRHMPGSSYEQYF. The CDR3 DNA follows: TGTGCCAGCAGCTCCCGACGTCATATGCCGGGGAGCTCCTACGAGCAGTACTTC. Variable domain in full (rest from reference TRBV7-2 and TRBJ2-7): GAGVSQSPSNKVTEKGKDVELRCDPISGHTALYWYRQSLGQGLEFLIYFQGNSAPDKSGLPSDRFSAERTGGSVSTLTIQRTQQEDSAVYLCASSSRRHMPGSSYEQYFGPGTRLTVT.